The 31 T cell receptor beta chains below all came from one sample that was sequenced in a study of blood T cells in healthy people across ages. A sample-barcoded 5' primer and a J-beta primer mix were used in a second PCR of roughly 7 to 11 cycles. TCRdb re-called the 5' RACE reads with MiXCR, one entry per CDR3 protein. The data show 890,000 or so distinct CDR3 sequences, less than 80% seen once. The sequencing sample was made of blood. The receptors originated from a man younger than 45 in good health.

This clonotype has a handful of counts. The rearrangement uses TRBV9 and TRBJ2-7; weak D call: TRBD1 (6 bases). V gave up 0 bases and J gave up 4 bases, with 14 bases separating them. This CDR3 comprises 15 residues. Germline loops: CDR1 SGDLS, CDR2 YYNGEE. CDR3 loop: CASSVVGTGHYEQYF. In DNA, the CDR3 is TGTGCCAGCAGCGTAGTTGGGACGGGACATTACGAGCAGTACTTC.

This clonotype showed up just a few times. J is TRBJ2-5 and V is TRBV10-3, with 7 bases identical to TRBD1. The CDR3 has 16 residues. V trimming: 3 bases; J trimming: 1 base; junction bases outside the gene matches: 8. Germline CDR1 reads ENHRY; CDR2 reads SYGVKD. The CDR3 DNA is TGTGCCATCAGTGACTCAGGGGGACCACGCCAAGAGACCCAGTACTTC. Its protein is CAISDSGGPRQETQYF.

The chain is built from TRBV4-3 and TRBJ1-2; no clear D gene. The CDR3 is made up of 13 amino acids. Trimming removed 3 bases from V and 5 bases from J, with 10 bases in between. In germline, CDR1 is LGHNA, CDR2 YSLEER. Written as DNA, the CDR3 is TGCGCCAGCAGCCATTCAGGAGGTTATGGCTACACCTTC. It codes for CASSHSGGYGYTF.

The CDR3 coding sequence is TGTGCCAGCAGTTGGGACGTGGGGCTAGCGGGGTACGAGCAGTACTTC. Residues: CASSWDVGLAGYEQYF. The chain couples TRBV28 to TRBJ2-7, with TRBD2 matching 9 bases. Losses at the gene ends were 4 bases for V and 4 bases for J; bases not matched to a gene: 11. Germline V gene lookup returns CDR1 MDHEN and CDR2 SYDVKM. This CDR3 comprises 16 residues.

In this sample, this clonotype turned up a few times. The V gene is TRBV6-6, the J gene TRBJ2-1, with 9 bases fitting TRBD2. CDR3 length: 16 amino acids. Germline V gives CDR1 MNHNY, CDR2 SVGAGI (reference sequence). V gave up 0 bases and J gave up 6 bases; unmatched junction bases: 6. CDR3 nucleotide sequence: TGTGCCAGCAGTTACTCGGGCGGGGGGGTAATCAATGAGCAGTTCTTC. Its translation: CASSYSGGGVINEQFF.

This clonotype was seen a few times. DNA of the CDR3: TGTGCCAGCAGTCCGATAGCGGGAGCTAGCACAGATACGCAGTATTTT. This gives the protein CASSPIAGASTDTQYF. The chain employs TRBV6-5 and TRBJ2-3; TRBD2 agrees at 9 bases. The germline V gene encodes CDR1 MNHEY and CDR2 SVGAGI. Trimming took 5 bases from V and 0 from J; bases not matched to a gene: 6. The CDR3 totals 16 residues.

V and J are TRBV7-2 and TRBJ1-1, with D hard to call. CDR1 and CDR2 from the germline V gene are SGHTA and FQGNSA. The V and J ends lost 5 bases and 10 bases respectively, with 11 bases between them. This CDR3 spans 11 amino acids. CDR3 sequence (DNA): TGTGCCAGCAGCGTACGATCCGGAGCTTTCTTT. This codes for CASSVRSGAFF.

This rearrangement joins TRBV20-1 to TRBJ1-5; 9 bases align to TRBD1. The germline gives CDR1 DFQATT, CDR2 SNEGSKA (reference sequence). This CDR3 has 13 amino acids. J was trimmed by 4 bases and V by 3 bases; bases with no gene match: 1. The CDR3 sequence: CSARGTGNQPQHF. CDR3 sequence (DNA): TGCAGTGCTAGGGGGACAGGGAATCAGCCCCAGCATTTT.

The DNA for the CDR3 is TGTGCCAGCAGCGCCCAGACTAGCGGGGGGTGGAATGAGCAGTTCTTC. Protein product: CASSAQTSGGWNEQFF. The rearrangement uses TRBV9 and TRBJ2-1, with TRBD2 identical over 13 bases. This CDR3 spans 16 amino acids. Germline CDR1 is SGDLS and CDR2 is YYNGEE. The trim removed 3 bases at V and 7 bases at J, leaving 7 bases unmatched.

The gene calls are TRBV7-2 and TRBJ2-2; D is undetermined. The CDR3 is 14 residues long. The V and J ends lost 5 bases and 6 bases respectively, with 13 bases between them. Germline V gene sequence: CDR1 SGHTA, CDR2 FQGNSA. CDR3 residues: CASSPNGSPGELFF. Here the CDR3 DNA reads TGTGCCAGCAGCCCCAACGGCAGCCCCGGGGAGCTGTTTTTT.

The chain carries TRBV9 and TRBJ2-4; 7 bases match TRBD1. The J call is uncertain, as TRBJ2-7 better fits the DNA end. The CDR3 loop spans 12 amino acids. Germline values: CDR1 SGDLS, CDR2 YYNGEE. The CDR3, as DNA: TGTGCCAGCAGCGACCGACAGGGCGAGCAGTACTTC. Protein product: CASSDRQGEQYF.

This rearrangement joins TRBV28 to TRBJ2-5; TRBD2 matches 9 bases. CDR1 is MDHEN and CDR2 is SYDVKM in the germline V gene. The CDR3 loop spans 15 amino acids. Germline trimming cut 8 bases from V and 4 bases from J; bases unmatched to any gene: 11. This CDR3 is CASLMAGGLGETQYF. In nucleotides, the CDR3 is TGTGCCAGCCTTATGGCGGGGGGGCTGGGAGAGACCCAGTACTTC. Full variable domain (remainder filled in from reference TRBV28 and TRBJ2-5): DVKVTQSSRYLVKRTGEKVFLECVQDMDHENMFWYRQDPGLGLRLIYFSYDVKMKEKGDIPEGYSVSREKKERFSLILESASTNQTSMYLCASLMAGGLGETQYFGPGTRLLVL.

This clonotype was counted a few times. The rearrangement joins TRBV7-6 to TRBJ2-3; 8 positions agree with TRBD2. The junction had 8 bases not matched to a gene; V was cut back by 4 bases and J by 2 bases. This CDR3 region has 16 residues. Germline loops: CDR1 SGHVS, CDR2 FNYEAQ. The CDR3 loop is CASSSPPGGNTDTQYF. The CDR3 region has the DNA TGTGCCAGCAGCTCACCTCCGGGAGGGAACACAGATACGCAGTATTTT.

This chain joins TRBV4-2 and TRBJ2-4; D possibly matches TRBD1 or TRBD2 (5 bases each). The DNA end is a closer match to TRBJ2-7, so the J assignment may be wrong. The CDR3 is made up of 16 amino acids. The germline V gene encodes CDR1 LGHNA and CDR2 YNFKEQ. The CDR3, as DNA: TGTGCCAGCAGCCAAGAACGGACTCGGGGCTACTACGAGCAGTACTTC. Its translation is CASSQERTRGYYEQYF.

Remarks on this clonotype: Germline and junction disagree at one end, which may indicate a read error. This chain links TRBV29-1 with TRBJ2-1; D remains unclear. The CDR3 has 11 residues. Germline V gene data show CDR1 as SQVTM and CDR2 as ANQGSEA. As DNA, the CDR3 is TGCAGCGGTGAAGATCGAAGTGTTCAGTTCTTC. Translated, it gives CSGEDRSVQFF.

The chain recombines TRBV29-1 with TRBJ2-3; 10 bases are shared with TRBD1. Germline CDR1 is SQVTM and CDR2 is ANQGSEA. J lost 4 bases, V lost 3 bases, and 10 bases had no gene match. This CDR3 is 16 amino acids long. The CDR3 DNA sequence: TGCAGCGTTGATGGAGTCGACAGGGGGCACCCAGATACGCAGTATTTT. This translates into CSVDGVDRGHPDTQYF.

The chain employs TRBV9 and TRBJ2-3; D unclear. V was shortened by 0 bases and J by 0 bases, with 8 bases between the two germline ends. CDR3 length: 15 amino acids. Germline V gene data show CDR1 as SGDLS and CDR2 as YYNGEE. CDR3 protein: CASSVGGMSTDTQYF. CDR3 coding DNA: TGTGCCAGCAGCGTAGGGGGAATGAGCACAGATACGCAGTATTTT.

V and J are TRBV4-2 and TRBJ2-6; unclear D gene. Per germline, CDR1 LGHNA and CDR2 YNFKEQ. V was shortened by 1 base and J by 0 bases, with 7 bases between the two germline ends. This CDR3 contains 16 residues. In DNA, the CDR3 is TGTGCCAGCAGCCAAGGTGGGTTCTCTGGGGCCAACGTCCTGACTTTC. It specifies CASSQGGFSGANVLTF.

The genes are TRBV27 and TRBJ1-2; D perhaps matches TRBD1 (6 bases). V dropped 5 bases and J dropped 6 bases, with 16 bases sitting between them. Germline V CDR1 and CDR2: MNHEY, SMNVEV (reference sequence). The CDR3 totals 14 residues. The CDR3: CASSRTANRDGYTF. The CDR3 DNA is TGTGCCAGCAGTAGGACGGCAAACAGGGATGGCTACACCTTC.

This clonotype occurred once. V gene TRBV14 combines with J gene TRBJ2-4; D unclear. In germline, CDR1 is SGHDN, CDR2 FVKESK. Trimming removed 1 base from V and 13 bases from J, with 17 bases in between. The CDR3 consists of 14 residues. This CDR3 reads CASSQATVAKEQYF. The CDR3 DNA reads TGTGCCAGCAGCCAAGCGACGGTAGCTAAGGAGCAGTACTTC.

DNA for the CDR3: TGTGCCAGCAGTAGACTGCCCGATCAGCCCCAGCATTTT. Amino acid sequence: CASSRLPDQPQHF. The chain employs TRBV6-5 and TRBJ1-5; D is uncertain. Germline CDR1 reads MNHEY; CDR2 reads SVGAGI. With 5 bases removed from V and 5 bases from J, the gap between germline ends came to 10 bases. This CDR3 has 13 residues.

To note about this clonotype: A single base separates this from a much larger clone, so it may be a read error. The rearrangement links TRBV28 to TRBJ2-5; D possibly corresponds to TRBD2 (5 bases). Germline CDR1 reads MDHEN; CDR2 reads SYDVKM. The length of the CDR3 is 13 residues. The DNA for the CDR3 is TGTGCCAGCAGCGAGGGAATCCAAGAGACCCGGTACTTC. Translated, it gives CASSEGIQETRYF.

Regarding this clonotype: The germline gene is not matched at one end of the junction; a read error may be the cause. The chain employs TRBV20-1 and TRBJ1-1; TRBD1 might be the D (6 bases). This CDR3 contains 14 residues. Germline V CDR1 and CDR2: DFQATT, SNEGSKA (reference sequence). The CDR3 is CSTSTQGLNTEAFF. In nucleotides, the CDR3 is TGCAGTACTAGTACACAGGGCCTGAACACTGAAGCTTTCTTT.

The V and J genes are TRBV7-2 and TRBJ2-5, with D tentatively TRBD1 or TRBD2 (6 bases each). The germline V gene encodes CDR1 SGHTA and CDR2 FQGNSA. This CDR3 spans 14 amino acids. Between the trimmed V and J ends, which lost 7 bases and 5 bases, there was a span of 17 bases. The CDR3 reads CASTPLGGRETQYF. The CDR3 nucleotides read TGTGCCAGCACTCCCCTAGGGGGGCGGGAGACCCAGTACTTC.

The chain uses TRBV7-2 and TRBJ2-5, with 13 bases aligning to TRBD2. J gave up 4 bases and V 2 bases, and 4 bases lay outside the gene matches. Germline loops: CDR1 SGHTA, CDR2 FQGNSA. The CDR3 consists of 16 residues. The CDR3 reads CASSLRLAGGSETQYF. The DNA of the CDR3 is TGTGCCAGCAGCTTACGACTAGCGGGGGGCTCAGAGACCCAGTACTTC. Combining the CDR3 with reference TRBV7-2 and TRBJ2-5 gives the whole variable domain GAGVSQSPSNKVTEKGKDVELRCDPISGHTALYWYRQSLGQGLEFLIYFQGNSAPDKSGLPSDRFSAERTGGSVSTLTIQRTQQEDSAVYLCASSLRLAGGSETQYFGPGTRLLVL.

This chain links TRBV6-5 with TRBJ2-7; D is possibly TRBD1 (6 bases). The CDR3 runs 14 residues. Germline lookup yields CDR1 MNHEY and CDR2 SVGAGI. V was cut by 6 bases and J by 3 bases, with 15 bases left in between. The CDR3 DNA follows: TGTGCCAGCAGAGGGGGACGGTTCGACTACGAGCAGTACTTC. As protein: CASRGGRFDYEQYF.

The chain links TRBV20-1 to TRBJ2-7; 11 bases fit TRBD2. CDR1 DFQATT and CDR2 SNEGSKA come from the germline V gene (reference sequence). CDR3 length: 16 residues. Trimming removed 0 bases from V and 2 bases from J; junction bases left unmatched: 6. CDR3 residues: CSARDPASGGPYEQYF. The CDR3 nucleotides are TGCAGTGCTAGAGATCCCGCTAGCGGGGGGCCCTACGAGCAGTACTTC.

The V gene is TRBV5-1, the J gene TRBJ2-7; D unclear. The CDR3 has 14 amino acids. Trimming stripped 3 bases from V and 0 bases from J, with 10 bases between. Germline CDR1 reads SGHRS; CDR2 reads YFSETQ. CDR3 region: CASSSQASSYEQYF. As DNA, the CDR3 is TGCGCCAGCAGCTCCCAGGCGAGCTCCTACGAGCAGTACTTC. The full variable domain, in which reference TRBV5-1 and TRBJ2-7 provide the parts outside the CDR3, is KAGVTQTPRYLIKTRGQQVTLSCSPISGHRSVSWYQQTPGQGLQFLFEYFSETQRNKGNFPGRFSGRQFSNSRSEMNVSTLELGDSALYLCASSSQASSYEQYFGPGTRLTVT.

The genes are TRBV11-2 and TRBJ2-4; D is possibly TRBD1 (5 bases). Germline values: CDR1 SGHAT, CDR2 FQNNGV. V was shortened by 2 bases and J by 6 bases, with 17 bases between the two germline ends. The CDR3 runs to 16 residues. This chain's CDR3 is CASSLIGAIGVNIQYF. In DNA, the CDR3 is TGTGCCAGCAGCTTAATCGGAGCCATAGGGGTAAACATTCAGTACTTC.

The chain has TRBV12-3 or TRBV12-4 and TRBJ2-7, with D hard to call. This CDR3 region has 14 residues. The ends were cut back, 6 bases at V and 7 bases at J, with 19 bases in the middle. DNA for the CDR3: TGTGCCAGCAGCCTTTCAGGACCCTACAATGAGCAGTACTTC. Translating it yields CASSLSGPYNEQYF.

In this sample, this clonotype turned up once. The chain recombines TRBV7-9 with TRBJ1-1; D gene ambiguous. The CDR3 has 14 residues. Germline CDR1 is SEHNR and CDR2 is FQNEAQ (reference sequence). V was clipped by 5 bases and J by 0 bases, with 10 bases between them. The CDR3 protein is CASSPAGLNTEAFF. The CDR3 DNA reads TGTGCCAGCAGCCCCGCCGGCCTGAACACTGAAGCTTTCTTT. Full variable domain (rest looked up from reference TRBV7-9 and TRBJ1-1): DTGVSQNPRHKITKRGQNVTFRCDPISEHNRLYWYRQTLGQGPEFLTYFQNEAQLEKSRLLSDRFSAERPKGSFSTLEIQRTEQGDSAMYLCASSPAGLNTEAFFGQGTRLTVV.